This T cell receptor (beta chain) originates from a study of blood T cell repertoires in COVID-19. In the authors' methods: Estimation of nucleated cell counts was performed using reference gene primer amplification. The data were produced by immunoSEQ multiplex PCR, yet TCRdb's version contains in-frame clones alone and is incomplete. The DNA was the basis for D and trimming; V, J and clone size are from that table. The repertoire holds roughly 250,000 clones, with 88% as singletons. The receptor was isolated from a man in his 60s who had recovered from COVID-19. Sequencing used peripheral blood.

The CDR3 DNA reads TGTGCCAGCAGCTCACAGGGGACTAACACTGAAGCTTTCTTT. This sequence encodes CASSSQGTNTEAFF. The chain links TRBV7-3 to TRBJ1-1; TRBD1 matches at 7 bases. The germline gives CDR1 SGHTA, CDR2 FQGTGA. J was trimmed by 2 bases and V by 4 bases; bases with no gene match: 4. The CDR3 loop spans 14 amino acids.